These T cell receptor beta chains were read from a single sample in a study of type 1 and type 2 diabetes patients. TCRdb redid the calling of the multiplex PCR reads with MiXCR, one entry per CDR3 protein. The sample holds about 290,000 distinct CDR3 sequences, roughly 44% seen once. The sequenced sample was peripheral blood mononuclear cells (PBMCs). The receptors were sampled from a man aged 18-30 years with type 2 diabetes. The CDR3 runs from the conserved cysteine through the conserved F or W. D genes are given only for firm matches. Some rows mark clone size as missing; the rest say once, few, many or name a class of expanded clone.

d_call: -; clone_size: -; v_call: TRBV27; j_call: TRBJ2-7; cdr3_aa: CASSFTGSEQYF; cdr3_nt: TGTGCCAGCAGTTTCACAGGGAGCGAGCAGTACTTC
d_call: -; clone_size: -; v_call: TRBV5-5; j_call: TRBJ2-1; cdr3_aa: CASSQRRAPGDNEQFF; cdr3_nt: TGTGCCAGCAGCCAGAGGCGGGCCCCTGGCGACAATGAGCAGTTCTTC
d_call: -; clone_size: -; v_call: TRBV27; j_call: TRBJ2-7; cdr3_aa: CASRFTPHSYEQYF; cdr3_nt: TGTGCCAGCAGGTTCACACCTCACTCCTACGAGCAGTACTTC
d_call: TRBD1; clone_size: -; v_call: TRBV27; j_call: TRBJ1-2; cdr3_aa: CASSLSRGHGYTF; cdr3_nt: TGTGCCAGCAGTTTATCCAGGGGGCATGGCTACACCTTC
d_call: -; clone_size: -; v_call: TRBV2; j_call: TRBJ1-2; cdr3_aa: CASSPGLAPGYTF; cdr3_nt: TGTGCCAGCAGCCCGGGCCTCGCCCCCGGCTACACCTTC
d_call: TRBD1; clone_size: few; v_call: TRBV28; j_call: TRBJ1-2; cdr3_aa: CASSSHGQGRGYTF; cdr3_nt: TGTGCCAGCAGTTCCCATGGACAGGGTCGAGGCTACACCTTC
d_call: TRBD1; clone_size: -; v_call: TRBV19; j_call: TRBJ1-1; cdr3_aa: CASSLRRQGANTEAFF; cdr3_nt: TGTGCCAGTAGTTTAAGACGACAGGGGGCGAACACTGAAGCTTTCTTT
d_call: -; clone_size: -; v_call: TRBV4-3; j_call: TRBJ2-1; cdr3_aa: CASSQDSGSSYNEQFF; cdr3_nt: TGCGCCAGCAGCCAAGATTCGGGGAGCTCCTACAATGAGCAGTTCTTC
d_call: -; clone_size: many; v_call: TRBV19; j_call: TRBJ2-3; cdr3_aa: CASNSYSTDTQYF; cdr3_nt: TGTGCCAGCAACAGTTATAGCACAGATACGCAGTATTTT
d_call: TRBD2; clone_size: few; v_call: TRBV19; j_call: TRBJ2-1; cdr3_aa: CASSTTSGVYNEQFF; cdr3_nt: TGTGCCAGTAGTACGACTAGCGGGGTTTACAATGAGCAGTTCTTC
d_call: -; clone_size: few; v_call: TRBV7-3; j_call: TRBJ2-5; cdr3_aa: CASSLTGGAQETQYF; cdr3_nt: TGTGCCAGCAGCTTGACCGGAGGGGCCCAAGAGACCCAGTACTTC
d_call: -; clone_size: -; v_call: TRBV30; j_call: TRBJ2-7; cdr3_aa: CAWGGRNFSYEQYF; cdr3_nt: TGTGCCTGGGGTGGCAGAAACTTCTCCTACGAGCAGTACTTC
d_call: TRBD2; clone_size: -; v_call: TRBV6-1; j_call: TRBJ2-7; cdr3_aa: CASKSGRSSYEQYF; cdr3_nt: TGTGCCAGCAAGAGCGGGAGAAGCTCCTACGAGCAGTACTTC
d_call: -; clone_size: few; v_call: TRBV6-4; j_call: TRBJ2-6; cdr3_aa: CASTRILRANVLTF; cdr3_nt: TGTGCCAGCACGAGGATTTTACGGGCCAACGTCCTGACTTTC
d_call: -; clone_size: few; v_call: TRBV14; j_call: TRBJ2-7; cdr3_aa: CASSQRGYHEQYF; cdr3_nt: TGTGCCAGCAGCCAACGAGGATACCACGAGCAGTACTTC
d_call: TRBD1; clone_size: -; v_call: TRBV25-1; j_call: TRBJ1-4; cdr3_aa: CATITRATGTNEKLFF; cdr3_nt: TGTGCCACCATTACCCGAGCGACAGGGACGAATGAAAAACTGTTTTTT
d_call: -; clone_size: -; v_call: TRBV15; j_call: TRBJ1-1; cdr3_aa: CATSSPEGFLGQMNTEAFF; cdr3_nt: TGTGCCACCAGCAGTCCCGAGGGGTTTTTAGGACAGATGAACACTGAAGCTTTCTTT
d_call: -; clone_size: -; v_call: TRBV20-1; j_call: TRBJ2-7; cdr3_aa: CSARGFLGSREQYF; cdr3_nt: TGCAGTGCTAGAGGGTTTCTAGGGTCACGCGAGCAGTACTTC
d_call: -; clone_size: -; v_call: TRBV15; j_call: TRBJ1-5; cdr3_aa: CATSPQLNQPQHF; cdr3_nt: TGTGCCACCAGCCCACAGCTCAATCAGCCCCAGCATTTT
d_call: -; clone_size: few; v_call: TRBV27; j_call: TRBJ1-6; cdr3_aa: CASSLSWMPGSPLHF; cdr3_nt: TGTGCCAGCAGTTTATCCTGGATGCCTGGGTCACCCCTCCACTTT
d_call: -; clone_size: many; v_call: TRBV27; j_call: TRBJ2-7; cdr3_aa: CASRDRGYEQYF; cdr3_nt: TGTGCCAGCAGAGACAGAGGCTACGAGCAGTACTTC
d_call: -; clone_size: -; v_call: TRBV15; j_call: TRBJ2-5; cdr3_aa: CATSRGGEPQETQYF; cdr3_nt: TGTGCCACCAGCAGAGGCGGGGAGCCTCAAGAGACCCAGTACTTC
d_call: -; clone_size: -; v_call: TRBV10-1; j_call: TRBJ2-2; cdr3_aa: CASRDSLGGELFF; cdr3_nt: TGCGCCAGCAGGGACTCCTTGGGTGGGGAGCTGTTTTTT
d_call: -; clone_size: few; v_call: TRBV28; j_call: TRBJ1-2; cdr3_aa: CASILPPYGYTF; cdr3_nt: TGTGCCAGCATCCTCCCGCCCTATGGCTACACCTTC
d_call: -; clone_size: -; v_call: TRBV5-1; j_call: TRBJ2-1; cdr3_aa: CASMAVSSYNEQFF; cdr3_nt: TGCGCCAGCATGGCTGTGAGCTCCTACAATGAGCAGTTCTTC
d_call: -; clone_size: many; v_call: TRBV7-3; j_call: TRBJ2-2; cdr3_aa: CASSSGRTGELFF; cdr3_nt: TGTGCCAGCAGCTCCGGAAGGACCGGGGAGCTGTTTTTT
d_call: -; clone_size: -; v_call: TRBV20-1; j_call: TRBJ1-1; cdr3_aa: CSRTDRRSNTEAFF; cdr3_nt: TGCAGTCGAACTGACAGGCGATCGAACACTGAAGCTTTCTTT
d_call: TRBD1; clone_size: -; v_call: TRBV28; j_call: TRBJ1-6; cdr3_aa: CASRNLRDRLLGSPLHF; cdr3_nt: TGTGCCAGCAGAAACCTCCGGGACAGACTTTTAGGGTCACCCCTCCACTTT
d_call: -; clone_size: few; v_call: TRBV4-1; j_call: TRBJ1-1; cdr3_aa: CASSQGTSGKAFF; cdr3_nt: TGCGCCAGCAGCCAAGGTACCAGTGGGAAGGCTTTCTTT
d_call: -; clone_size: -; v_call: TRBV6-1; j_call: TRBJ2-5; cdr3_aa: CASSSGRRQETQYF; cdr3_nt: TGTGCCAGCAGTTCTGGACGAAGGCAAGAGACCCAGTACTTC
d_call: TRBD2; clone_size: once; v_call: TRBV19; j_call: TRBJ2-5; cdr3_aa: CATSDPSGRGYGTQYF; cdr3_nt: TGTGCCACCAGTGATCCGAGCGGGAGAGGGTACGGGACCCAGTACTTC
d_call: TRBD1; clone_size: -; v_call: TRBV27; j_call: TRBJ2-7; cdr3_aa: CASSSLDRGRHEQYF; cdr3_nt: TGTGCCAGCAGTTCACTAGACAGGGGCCGACACGAGCAGTACTTC
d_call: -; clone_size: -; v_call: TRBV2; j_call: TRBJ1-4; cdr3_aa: CASSEWAAANEKLFF; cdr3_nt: TGTGCCAGCAGTGAATGGGCAGCCGCTAATGAAAAACTGTTTTTT
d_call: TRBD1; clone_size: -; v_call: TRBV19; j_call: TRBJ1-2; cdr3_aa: CASSDRRDSETNYGYTF; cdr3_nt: TGTGCCAGTAGTGACCGTCGGGACAGCGAAACTAACTATGGCTACACCTTC
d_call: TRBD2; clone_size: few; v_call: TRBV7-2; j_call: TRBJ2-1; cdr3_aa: CASSYQAGTSGVDEQFF; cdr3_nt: TGTGCCAGCAGCTATCAGGCCGGGACTAGCGGGGTCGATGAGCAGTTCTTC
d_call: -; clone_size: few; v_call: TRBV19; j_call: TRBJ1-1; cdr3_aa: CASSPAGTQGNTEAFF; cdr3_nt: TGTGCCAGTTCTCCAGCCGGGACCCAAGGTAACACTGAAGCTTTCTTT
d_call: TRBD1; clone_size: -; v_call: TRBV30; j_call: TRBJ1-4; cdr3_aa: CAADQGDYEKLFF; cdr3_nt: TGTGCCGCAGACCAGGGGGATTATGAAAAACTGTTTTTT
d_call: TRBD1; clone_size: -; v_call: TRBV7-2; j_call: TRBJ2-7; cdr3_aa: CASSFSGQVYEQYF; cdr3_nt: TGTGCCAGCAGCTTCTCGGGACAGGTCTACGAGCAGTACTTC
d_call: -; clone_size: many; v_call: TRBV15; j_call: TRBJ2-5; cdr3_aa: CATSRDEAKTQYF; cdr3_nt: TGTGCCACCAGCAGAGATGAAGCAAAGACCCAGTACTTC
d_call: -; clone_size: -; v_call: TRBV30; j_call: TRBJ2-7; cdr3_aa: CAWSRGMILEQYF; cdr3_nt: TGTGCTTGGAGTAGAGGGATGATTTTGGAGCAGTACTTC
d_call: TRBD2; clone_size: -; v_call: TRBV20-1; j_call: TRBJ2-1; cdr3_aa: CSARALAGYNEQFF; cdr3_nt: TGCAGTGCTAGGGCGCTAGCGGGATACAATGAGCAGTTCTTC
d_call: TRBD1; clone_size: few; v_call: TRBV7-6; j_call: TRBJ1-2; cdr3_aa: CASSLFDRDNYGYTF; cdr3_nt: TGTGCCAGCAGCTTATTTGACAGGGATAACTATGGCTACACCTTC
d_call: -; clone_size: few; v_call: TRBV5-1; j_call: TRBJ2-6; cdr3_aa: CASSVLWGLAGANVLTF; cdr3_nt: TGCGCCAGCAGCGTCCTTTGGGGGCTCGCTGGGGCCAACGTCCTGACTTTC
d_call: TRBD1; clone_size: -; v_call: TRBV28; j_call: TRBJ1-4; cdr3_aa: CASSSPPGTGDEKLFF; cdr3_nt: TGTGCCAGCAGTTCCCCACCCGGGACAGGGGACGAAAAACTGTTTTTT
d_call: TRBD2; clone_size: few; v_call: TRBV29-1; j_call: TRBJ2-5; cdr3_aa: CSAHSFTSGEETQYF; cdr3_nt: TGCAGCGCGCACAGTTTCACTAGCGGGGAAGAGACCCAGTACTTC